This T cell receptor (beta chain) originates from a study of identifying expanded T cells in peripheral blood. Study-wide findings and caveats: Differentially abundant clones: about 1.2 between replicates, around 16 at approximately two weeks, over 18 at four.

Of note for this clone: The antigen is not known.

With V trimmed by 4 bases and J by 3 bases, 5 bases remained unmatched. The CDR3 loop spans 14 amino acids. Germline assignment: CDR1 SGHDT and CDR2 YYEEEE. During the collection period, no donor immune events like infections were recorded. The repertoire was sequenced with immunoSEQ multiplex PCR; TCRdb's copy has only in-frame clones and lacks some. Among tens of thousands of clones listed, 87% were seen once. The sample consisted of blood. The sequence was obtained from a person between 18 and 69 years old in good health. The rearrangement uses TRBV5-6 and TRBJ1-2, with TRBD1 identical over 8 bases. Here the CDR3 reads CASSVLTGDYGYTF. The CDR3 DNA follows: TGTGCCAGCAGCGTCTTGACAGGGGACTATGGCTACACCTTC.